This paragraph reports one T cell receptor (beta chain). This sample is drawn from a study of T cells after yellow fever vaccination. MiXCR was run by TCRdb on the 5' RACE reads, yielding one entry per CDR3 protein. The profile shows about 120,000 distinct CDR3 sequences, 7.2% of them singletons. The CDR3 is 15 amino acids. The germline V and J ends were trimmed by 4 bases and 2 bases, with 9 bases remaining between them. Germline CDR1 is LNHDA and CDR2 is SQIVND (reference sequence). The chain has TRBV19 and TRBJ2-6; no clear D. The sequence came from a man in his late teens or twenties who received the YFV17D yellow fever vaccine. Sequenced here: CD4+ T cells sorted from PBMCs, sampled approximately 47 days after the first yellow fever vaccination. The CDR3 bases are TGTGCCAGTAGTAGGGCCGCCCCTGGGGCCAACGTCCTGACTTTC. Amino acids: CASSRAAPGANVLTF.